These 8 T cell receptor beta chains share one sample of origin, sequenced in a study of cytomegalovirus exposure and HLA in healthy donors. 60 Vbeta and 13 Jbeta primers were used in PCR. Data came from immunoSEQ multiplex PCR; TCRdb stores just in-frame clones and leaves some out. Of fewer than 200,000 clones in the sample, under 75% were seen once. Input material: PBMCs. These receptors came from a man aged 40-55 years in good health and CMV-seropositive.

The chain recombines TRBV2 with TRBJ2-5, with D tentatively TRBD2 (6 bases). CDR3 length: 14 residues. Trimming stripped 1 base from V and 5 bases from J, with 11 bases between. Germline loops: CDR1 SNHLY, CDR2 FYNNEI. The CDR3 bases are TGTGCCAGCAGTGAAGGGGCGGGGTTGGAGACCCAGTACTTC. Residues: CASSEGAGLETQYF.

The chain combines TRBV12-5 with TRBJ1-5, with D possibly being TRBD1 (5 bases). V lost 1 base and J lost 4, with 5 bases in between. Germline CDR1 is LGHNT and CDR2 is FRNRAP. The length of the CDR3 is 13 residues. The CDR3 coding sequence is TGTGCTAGTGGTTTGGAGGGGAATCAGCCCCAGCATTTT. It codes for CASGLEGNQPQHF.

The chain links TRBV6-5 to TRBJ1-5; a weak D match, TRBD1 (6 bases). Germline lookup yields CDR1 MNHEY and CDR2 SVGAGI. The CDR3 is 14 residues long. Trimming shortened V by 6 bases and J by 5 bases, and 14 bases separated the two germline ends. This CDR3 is CASSPLGADQPQHF. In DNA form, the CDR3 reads TGTGCCAGCAGCCCACTGGGGGCGGATCAGCCCCAGCATTTT.

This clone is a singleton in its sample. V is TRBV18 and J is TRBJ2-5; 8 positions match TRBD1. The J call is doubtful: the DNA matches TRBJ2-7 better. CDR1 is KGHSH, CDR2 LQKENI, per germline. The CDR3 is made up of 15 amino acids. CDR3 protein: CASSESRDRTYEQYF. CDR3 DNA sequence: TGTGCCAGCTCAGAGAGCCGGGACAGGACCTACGAGCAGTACTTC.

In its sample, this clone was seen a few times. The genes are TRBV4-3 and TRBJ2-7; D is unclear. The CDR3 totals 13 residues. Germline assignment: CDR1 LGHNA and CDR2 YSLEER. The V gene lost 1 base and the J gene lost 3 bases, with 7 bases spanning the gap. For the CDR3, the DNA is TGCGCCAGCAGCCAAGGACTTCTCTACGAGCAGTACTTC. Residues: CASSQGLLYEQYF.

DNA for the CDR3: TGTGCCAGCAGCTTGGGGACAGGCACCGGGGAGCTGTTTTTT. It encodes CASSLGTGTGELFF. V gene TRBV7-6 combines with J gene TRBJ2-2; 8 bases match TRBD1. CDR3 length equals 14 residues. Germline values: CDR1 SGHVS, CDR2 FNYEAQ. V lost 3 bases and J lost 4; bases outside the gene matches: 1.

CDR3 nucleotide sequence: TGCAGCGGTAGGGCGGGGGGGCCCGGAGAGACCCAGTACTTC. As protein: CSGRAGGPGETQYF. The chain recombines TRBV29-1 with TRBJ2-5; 9 positions match TRBD2. Per germline, CDR1 SQVTM and CDR2 ANQGSEA. The CDR3 extends over 14 amino acids. V lost 7 bases to trimming and J lost 4 bases; unmatched junction nucleotides: 10.

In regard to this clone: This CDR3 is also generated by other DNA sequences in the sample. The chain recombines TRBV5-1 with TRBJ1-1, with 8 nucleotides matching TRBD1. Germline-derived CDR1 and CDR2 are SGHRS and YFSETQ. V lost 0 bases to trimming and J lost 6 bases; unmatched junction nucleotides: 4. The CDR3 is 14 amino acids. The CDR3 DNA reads TGCGCCAGCAGCTTGGCGGACAGGGTAGCTGAAGCTTTCTTT. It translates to CASSLADRVAEAFF.